These T cell receptor beta chains were read from a single sample in a study of beta chain features in type 1 diabetes. Only in-frame clones appear in the TCRdb table, and some are missing; sequencing was by immunoSEQ multiplex PCR. The sample has over 600,000 clones; around 11% are singletons. Sequencing was done on a sample of naive CD4+ T cells from blood. The receptors originated from a man aged 25-45 years with type 1 diabetes. CDR3s include the opening cysteine and the closing phenylalanine or tryptophan. Some rows have no size entry. The others give once, few or many, or a class for an expanded clone.

TRBV7-3	few	TRBJ2-5	CASSLQGGEAETQYF
TRBV11-2	NA	TRBJ2-6	CASSPTGSGANVLTF
TRBV18	NA	TRBJ1-5	CASSLPQGARSNQPQHF
TRBV2	NA	TRBJ2-2	CASIKAEGTGELFF
TRBV5-1	NA	TRBJ1-3	CASGLGDAGNTIYF
TRBV10-3	few	TRBJ2-7	CAISRGSYEQYF
TRBV7-9	many	TRBJ2-1	CASRPTGDNEQFF
TRBV5-1	few	TRBJ2-5	CASSLQGAAQETQYF
TRBV6-6	few	TRBJ2-7	CASSQGGGSYEQYF
TRBV7-9	NA	TRBJ2-3	CASSLGRDGASTDTQYF
TRBV7-8	few	TRBJ2-1	CASSAQGALGNEQFF
TRBV9	few	TRBJ1-5	CASSVGAGVLGQPQHF
TRBV7-9	NA	TRBJ2-5	CASSLAVQETQYF
TRBV4-3	NA	TRBJ2-6	CASSLDSTGANVLTF
TRBV28	few	TRBJ2-3	CASTKQGADTQYF
TRBV6-5	NA	TRBJ2-7	CASSYVASGGYEQYF
TRBV5-1	few	TRBJ2-3	CASGTSGASTDTQYF
TRBV4-1	NA	TRBJ2-7	CASSQDNRGHYEQYF
TRBV5-1	NA	TRBJ2-7	CASSLSDNRGEQYF
TRBV9	few	TRBJ2-2	CASSPVGGYTGELFF
TRBV18	few	TRBJ2-5	CASSTEETQYF
TRBV5-4	NA	TRBJ1-2	CASSLGTTSNYGYTF
TRBV5-1	few	TRBJ2-7	CASAPGAAGPYEQYF
TRBV15	NA	TRBJ2-2	CATSRDLGTGELFF
TRBV6-4	NA	TRBJ1-2	CASSENRGIGGYTF
TRBV9	NA	TRBJ2-7	CASSVERVPGEQYF
TRBV14	NA	TRBJ1-1	CASSPMGVTEAFF
TRBV5-4	few	TRBJ1-6	CASSKTDSPLHF
TRBV30	few	TRBJ1-6	CAWSVGRDNSPLHF
TRBV5-1	NA	TRBJ1-1	CASSSLPRDANTEAFF
TRBV25-1	NA	TRBJ2-1	CASRTGGSYNEQFF
TRBV2	NA	TRBJ1-2	CATPREGLGYGYTF
TRBV10-1	NA	TRBJ1-2	CASSSDRNYGYTF
TRBV7-2	once	TRBJ2-2	CASSLVTTVNTGELFF
TRBV7-9	few	TRBJ2-5	CASSSGGPETQYF
TRBV27	few	TRBJ1-5	CATRGQGLGQPQHF
TRBV7-9	few	TRBJ2-3	CASSLARGGTDTQYF
TRBV10-3	few	TRBJ2-3	CAVNTLGGSTDTQYF
TRBV21-1	NA	TRBJ1-4	CASSKAGDRTNEKLFF
TRBV7-6	few	TRBJ2-1	CASSLSLAGGTYNEQFF
TRBV7-2	few	TRBJ2-3	CASSLAGGTNTQYF
TRBV7-6	few	TRBJ2-3	CASSPSFGGRPDTQYF